The rows below give T cell receptor beta chains drawn from one sample of a study of blood T cell repertoires in COVID-19. The protocol was immunoSEQ multiplex PCR, while the TCRdb copy is restricted to in-frame clones and leaves out a portion. Found here are 300,000 or so clones, around 86% of them singletons; the top ten hold about 1.2%. The sequencing input was peripheral blood. The receptors here all came from a man aged 65 to 85 with acute or convalescent COVID-19. Each CDR3 is given with its conserved first and last residue.

CDR3aa: CSPVAGNTIYF
v_gene: TRBV20-1
j_gene: TRBJ1-3

CDR3aa: CASSSQIHTEAFF
v_gene: TRBV19
j_gene: TRBJ1-1

CDR3aa: CASSLGGDTDTQYF
v_gene: TRBV7-9
j_gene: TRBJ2-3

CDR3aa: CASRPGTRAYEQYF
v_gene: TRBV28
j_gene: TRBJ2-7

CDR3aa: CASSQGLQETQYF
v_gene: TRBV7-9
j_gene: TRBJ2-5

CDR3aa: CAWSVPGTGGRQPQHF
v_gene: TRBV30
j_gene: TRBJ1-5

CDR3aa: CASGSGRGHEQYF
v_gene: TRBV6-5
j_gene: TRBJ2-7

CDR3aa: CASRPMDRGRSPLHF
v_gene: TRBV5-6
j_gene: TRBJ1-6

CDR3aa: CASSIAGGISYEQYF
v_gene: TRBV3-1/TRBV3-2
j_gene: TRBJ2-7

CDR3aa: CASRKTGGGHEQYF
v_gene: TRBV6-5
j_gene: TRBJ2-7

CDR3aa: CASSLGGVSEAFF
v_gene: TRBV7-9
j_gene: TRBJ1-1

CDR3aa: CASSREIKQFF
v_gene: TRBV5-5
j_gene: TRBJ2-1

CDR3aa: CASSYLNKWNEQFF
v_gene: TRBV6-5
j_gene: TRBJ2-1

CDR3aa: CASSLEDGRAAFF
v_gene: TRBV11-2
j_gene: TRBJ2-1

CDR3aa: CASRLGGAHEQYF
v_gene: TRBV28
j_gene: TRBJ2-7

CDR3aa: CASSFGTGFYEQYF
v_gene: TRBV5-6
j_gene: TRBJ2-7

CDR3aa: CASSEEDRETFYGYTF
v_gene: TRBV2
j_gene: TRBJ1-2

CDR3aa: CSVGQGANSPLHF
v_gene: TRBV29-1
j_gene: TRBJ1-6

CDR3aa: CASSRRTGGSEKLFF
v_gene: TRBV18
j_gene: TRBJ1-4

CDR3aa: CASCSGTGPSNYGYTF
v_gene: TRBV6-5
j_gene: TRBJ1-2

CDR3aa: CASSRLAGVDEQYF
v_gene: TRBV6-5
j_gene: TRBJ2-7

CDR3aa: CASSQRDRGYQPQHF
v_gene: TRBV6-2/TRBV6-3
j_gene: TRBJ1-5

CDR3aa: CASSIAGAYNEQFF
v_gene: TRBV6-2/TRBV6-3
j_gene: TRBJ2-1

CDR3aa: CASSLASGTDTQYF
v_gene: TRBV5-1
j_gene: TRBJ2-3

CDR3aa: CASSLARPYGYTF
v_gene: TRBV28
j_gene: TRBJ1-2

CDR3aa: CASSSREGLGTDTQYF
v_gene: TRBV18
j_gene: TRBJ2-3

CDR3aa: CASSRDTNSYGYTF
v_gene: TRBV9
j_gene: TRBJ1-2

CDR3aa: CASSRDTNNSPLHF
v_gene: TRBV9
j_gene: TRBJ1-6

CDR3aa: CATGSGSLEEQYF
v_gene: TRBV28
j_gene: TRBJ2-7

CDR3aa: CASSQEGLAGGSWEQFF
v_gene: TRBV4-3
j_gene: TRBJ2-1

CDR3aa: CASSTGGGNPSKYF
v_gene: TRBV7-9
j_gene: TRBJ2-5

CDR3aa: CASSLVGGVGEQFF
v_gene: TRBV11-2
j_gene: TRBJ2-1

CDR3aa: CASKDTGNSPLHF
v_gene: TRBV7-2
j_gene: TRBJ1-6

CDR3aa: CASSADRGQETQYF
v_gene: TRBV2
j_gene: TRBJ2-5

CDR3aa: CASSSPTGGVNYEQYF
v_gene: TRBV5-4
j_gene: TRBJ2-7

CDR3aa: CASSVLAGKDEQFF
v_gene: TRBV9
j_gene: TRBJ2-1

CDR3aa: CASSRGQGAYEQYF
v_gene: TRBV9
j_gene: TRBJ2-7

CDR3aa: CASSLTQGSASYGYTF
v_gene: TRBV7-8
j_gene: TRBJ1-2

CDR3aa: CSVDRVRDTQYF
v_gene: TRBV29-1
j_gene: TRBJ2-3

CDR3aa: CASSLVTENNEQFF
v_gene: TRBV5-1
j_gene: TRBJ2-1

CDR3aa: CASRGQGSNYEQYF
v_gene: TRBV28
j_gene: TRBJ2-7

CDR3aa: CASSLSTGAEAFF
v_gene: TRBV11-2
j_gene: TRBJ1-1

CDR3aa: CASSWTSEETQYF
v_gene: TRBV2
j_gene: TRBJ2-5

CDR3aa: CASSSGQGGSPLHF
v_gene: TRBV7-8
j_gene: TRBJ1-6

CDR3aa: CASSSGSNQPQHF
v_gene: TRBV7-2
j_gene: TRBJ1-5

CDR3aa: CAISESGASYEQYF
v_gene: TRBV10-3
j_gene: TRBJ2-7

CDR3aa: CASSVDRESEQFF
v_gene: TRBV5-1
j_gene: TRBJ2-1

CDR3aa: CASSRGSGRVTDTQYF
v_gene: TRBV19
j_gene: TRBJ2-3

CDR3aa: CASSSGTSGNTIYF
v_gene: TRBV5-1
j_gene: TRBJ1-3

CDR3aa: CASSLYESPNEKLFF
v_gene: TRBV28
j_gene: TRBJ1-4